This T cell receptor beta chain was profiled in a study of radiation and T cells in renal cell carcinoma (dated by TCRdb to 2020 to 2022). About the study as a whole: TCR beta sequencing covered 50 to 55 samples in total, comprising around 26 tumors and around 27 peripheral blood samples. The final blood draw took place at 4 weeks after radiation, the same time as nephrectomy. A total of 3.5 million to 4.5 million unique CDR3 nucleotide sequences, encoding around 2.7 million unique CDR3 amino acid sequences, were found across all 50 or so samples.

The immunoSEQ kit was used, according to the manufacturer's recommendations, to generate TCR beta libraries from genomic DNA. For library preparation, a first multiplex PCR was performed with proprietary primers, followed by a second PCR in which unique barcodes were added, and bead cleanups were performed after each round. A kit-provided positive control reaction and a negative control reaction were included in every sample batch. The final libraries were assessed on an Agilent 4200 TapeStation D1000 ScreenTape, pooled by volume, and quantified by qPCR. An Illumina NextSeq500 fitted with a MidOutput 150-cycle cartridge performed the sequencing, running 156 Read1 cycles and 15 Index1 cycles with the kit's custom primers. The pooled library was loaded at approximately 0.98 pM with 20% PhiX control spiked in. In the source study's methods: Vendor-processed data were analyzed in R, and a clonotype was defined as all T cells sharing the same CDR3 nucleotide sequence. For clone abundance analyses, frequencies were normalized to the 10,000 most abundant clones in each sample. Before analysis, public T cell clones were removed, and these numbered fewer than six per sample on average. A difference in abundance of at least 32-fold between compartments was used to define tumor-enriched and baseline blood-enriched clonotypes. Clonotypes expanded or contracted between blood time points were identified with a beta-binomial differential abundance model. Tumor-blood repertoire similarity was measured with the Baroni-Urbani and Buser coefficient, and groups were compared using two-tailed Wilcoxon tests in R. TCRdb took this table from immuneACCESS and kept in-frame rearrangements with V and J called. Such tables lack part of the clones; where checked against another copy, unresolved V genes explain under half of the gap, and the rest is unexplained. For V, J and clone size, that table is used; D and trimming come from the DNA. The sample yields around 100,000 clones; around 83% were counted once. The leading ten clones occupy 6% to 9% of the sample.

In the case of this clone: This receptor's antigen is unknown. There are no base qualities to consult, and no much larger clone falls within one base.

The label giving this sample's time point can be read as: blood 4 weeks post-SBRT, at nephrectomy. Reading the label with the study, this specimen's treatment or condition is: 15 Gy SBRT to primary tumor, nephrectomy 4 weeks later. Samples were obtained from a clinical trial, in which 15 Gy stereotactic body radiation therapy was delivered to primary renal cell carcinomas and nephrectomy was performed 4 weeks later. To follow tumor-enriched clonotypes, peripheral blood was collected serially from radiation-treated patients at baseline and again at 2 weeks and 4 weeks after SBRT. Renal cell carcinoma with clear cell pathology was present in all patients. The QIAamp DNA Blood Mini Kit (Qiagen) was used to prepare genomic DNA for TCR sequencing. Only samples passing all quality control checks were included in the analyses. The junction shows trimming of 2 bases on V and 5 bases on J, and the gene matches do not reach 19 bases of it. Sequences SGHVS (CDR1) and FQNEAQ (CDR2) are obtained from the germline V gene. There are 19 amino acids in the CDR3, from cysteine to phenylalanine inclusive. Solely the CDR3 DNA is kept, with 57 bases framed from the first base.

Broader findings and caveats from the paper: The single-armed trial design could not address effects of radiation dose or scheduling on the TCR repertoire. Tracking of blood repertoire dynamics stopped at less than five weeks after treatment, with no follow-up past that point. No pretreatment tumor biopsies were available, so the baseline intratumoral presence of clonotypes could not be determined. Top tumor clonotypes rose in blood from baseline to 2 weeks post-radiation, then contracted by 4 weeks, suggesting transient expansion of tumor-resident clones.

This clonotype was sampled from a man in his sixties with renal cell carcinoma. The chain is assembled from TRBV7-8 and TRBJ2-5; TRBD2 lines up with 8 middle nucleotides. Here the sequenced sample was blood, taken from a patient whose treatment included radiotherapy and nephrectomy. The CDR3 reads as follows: CASSLRMVASGLQGETQYF. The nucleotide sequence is TGTGCCAGCAGCTTAAGGATGGTGGCTAGCGGGCTGCAGGGGGAGACCCAGTACTTC.